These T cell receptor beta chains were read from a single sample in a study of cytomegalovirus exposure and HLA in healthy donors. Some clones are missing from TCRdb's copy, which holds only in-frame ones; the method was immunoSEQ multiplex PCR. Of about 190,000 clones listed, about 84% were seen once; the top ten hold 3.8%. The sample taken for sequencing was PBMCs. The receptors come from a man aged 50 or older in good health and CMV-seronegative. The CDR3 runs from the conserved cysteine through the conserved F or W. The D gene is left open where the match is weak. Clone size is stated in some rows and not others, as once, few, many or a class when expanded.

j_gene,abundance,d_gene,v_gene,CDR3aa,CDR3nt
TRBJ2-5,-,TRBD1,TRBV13,CASSLWDSRTQYF,TGTGCCAGCAGCTTGTGGGACAGCCGAACTCAGTACTTC
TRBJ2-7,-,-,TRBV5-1,CASSFGEAYEQYF,TGCGCCAGCAGTTTCGGGGAGGCCTACGAGCAGTACTTC
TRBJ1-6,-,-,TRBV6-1,CASRDSNSPLHF,TGTGCCAGCCGGGACTCCAATTCACCCCTCCACTTT
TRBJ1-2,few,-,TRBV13,CASSSGGDRGYTF,TGTGCCAGCAGCTCGGGGGGAGATAGGGGCTACACCTTC
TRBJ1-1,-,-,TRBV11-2,CASSLGTVMNTEAFF,TGTGCCAGCAGCTTAGGGACAGTCATGAACACTGAAGCTTTCTTT
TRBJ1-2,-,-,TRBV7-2,CASTFRDTGSGYTF,TGTGCCAGCACCTTCAGGGACACGGGATCTGGCTACACCTTC
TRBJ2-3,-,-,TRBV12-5,CASGRGLTDTQYF,TGTGCTAGTGGGCGGGGGCTCACTGATACGCAGTATTTT
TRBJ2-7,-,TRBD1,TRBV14,CASSQKEGDRPGEQYF,TGTGCCAGCAGCCAAAAGGAAGGGGACAGGCCGGGGGAGCAGTACTTC
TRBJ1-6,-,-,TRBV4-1,CASSQAPFRGSDSPLHF,TGCGCCAGCAGCCAAGCTCCCTTTAGGGGGTCGGATTCACCCCTCCACTTT
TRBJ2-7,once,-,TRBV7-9,CASSLSAYEQYF,TGTGCCAGCAGCTTATCTGCCTACGAGCAGTACTTC
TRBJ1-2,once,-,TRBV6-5,CASSRQATNYGYTF,TGTGCCAGCAGTCGGCAGGCTACTAACTATGGCTACACCTTC
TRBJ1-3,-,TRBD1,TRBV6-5,CASSSGQGVGGNTIYF,TGTGCCAGCAGTTCGGGACAGGGGGTCGGTGGAAACACCATATATTTT
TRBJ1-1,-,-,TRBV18,CASTSTLRGTEAFF,TGTGCCAGCACATCCACTCTAAGAGGCACTGAAGCTTTCTTT
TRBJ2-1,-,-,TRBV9,CASSVGGANEQFF,TGTGCCAGCAGCGTAGGCGGGGCCAATGAGCAGTTCTTC
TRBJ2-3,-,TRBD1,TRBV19,CASSEDRGLQDTQYF,TGTGCCAGTAGTGAAGACAGGGGGCTTCAAGATACGCAGTATTTT
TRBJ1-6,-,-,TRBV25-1,CASRKGVYNSPLHF,TGTGCCAGCAGGAAAGGGGTCTATAATTCACCCCTCCACTTT